A selection of T cell receptor beta chains follows, all from one sample in a study of control samples from healthy donors and cancer patients. Produced via immunoSEQ multiplex PCR; TCRdb's table is partial and in-frame only. The repertoire holds over 150,000 clones, over 80% seen once, with roughly 1.5% in the top ten. Sequencing was performed on blood. The receptor source for this set is a man aged 18 to 35 in good health. CDR3s include the opening cysteine and the closing phenylalanine or tryptophan. D genes are given only for firm matches.

TRBV30	TRBJ2-2	NA	CAWSGFQGELFF	TGTGCCTGGAGTGGCTTCCAGGGGGAGCTGTTTTTT
TRBV6-4	TRBJ1-2	NA	CASSPSPLGPYGYTF	TGTGCCAGCAGTCCATCTCCCCTGGGGCCCTATGGCTACACCTTC
TRBV11-2	TRBJ2-1	NA	CASSSRGEQFF	TGTGCCAGCAGCTCGCGTGGAGAGCAGTTCTTC
TRBV27	TRBJ1-6	TRBD1	CASSLSPGGGGNSPLHF	TGTGCCAGCAGTTTATCGCCAGGGGGTGGGGGTAATTCACCCCTCCACTTT
TRBV3-1/TRBV3-2	TRBJ2-7	NA	CASSRGHLGPSYEQYF	TGTGCCAGCAGCCGCGGACATCTAGGGCCCTCCTACGAGCAGTACTTC
TRBV12-3/TRBV12-4	TRBJ1-2	NA	CASSLAVKWGYTF	TGTGCCAGCAGTTTAGCGGTAAAATGGGGCTACACCTTC
TRBV7-2	TRBJ2-7	NA	CASTRNGGDRTASEQYF	TGTGCCAGCACCCGAAATGGGGGGGACAGAACGGCGTCCGAGCAGTACTTC
TRBV20-1	TRBJ2-3	NA	CSASRPQEDTQYF	TGCAGTGCTAGTAGACCTCAGGAAGATACGCAGTATTTT
TRBV30	TRBJ1-2	NA	CAWNIPGEFGYTF	TGTGCCTGGAATATCCCAGGGGAGTTTGGCTACACCTTC
TRBV6-5	TRBJ1-1	NA	CASSYWDGRNTEAFF	TGTGCCAGCAGTTACTGGGACGGGAGGAACACTGAAGCTTTCTTT